This TCR beta chain was profiled in a study of control samples from healthy donors and cancer patients. The length of the CDR3 is 16 residues. Trimming at V came to 3 bases and at J to 8 bases, leaving 6 bases not matched to a gene. This table comes from immunoSEQ multiplex PCR, and its TCRdb copy is limited to in-frame clones, with some not included. The table includes about 82,000 clones, 80% to 90% detected once. The TCR sequence derives from a man aged 50-60 years in good health. The chain has TRBV23-1 and TRBJ1-6; TRBD1 matches at 11 bases. TRBV23-1 is known as an ORF, though its function is uncertain. Source material: blood. In DNA, the CDR3 is TGCGCCAGCAGTCAGTCCGGGACAGGGGGATATTCACCCCTCCACTTT. This gives the protein CASSQSGTGGYSPLHF.